This T cell receptor beta chain was captured by sequencing in a study of T cell responses to AZD1222 COVID-19 vaccine. With 1 base removed from V and 3 bases from J, the gap between germline ends came to 10 bases. Germline CDR1 reads SGHDN; CDR2 reads FVKESK. CDR3 length: 15 residues. Details on this clone: Antigen specificity is unknown.

Method: immunoSEQ multiplex PCR; TCRdb's copy keeps in-frame clones and lacks some. The data show about 88,000 clones, with just over 90% seen just once and roughly 4.9% held by the top ten. The study's findings and limits: The donors showed a predominance of white British ancestry and of females, with possible underestimation of clonal diversity. At study baseline, merely five or six AZD1222 recipients were seropositive. There were vaccine-associated CD4 TCRs across spike, dominant at 160-218 and 743-854. Unmutated variant regions are reportedly targeted by nearly half of spike-specific TCRs.

This TCR was sampled from an adult in good health. J is TRBJ1-3 and V is TRBV14, with D unclear. The specimen was peripheral blood, collected on day 0 of AZD1222 vaccination. CDR3 sequence: CASSQGVTFGNTIYF. Written as DNA, the CDR3 is TGTGCCAGCAGCCAAGGGGTGACTTTTGGAAACACCATATATTTT.